The sequence of this T cell receptor beta chain was determined in a study of long-term antiretroviral therapy in people with HIV. About the study: The oldest specimens predate the 2015 immediate-ART recommendation by about a decade. General study results and limits: CDR3 length ranges were narrower in HIV repertoires than in controls.

Version v3.0 of the immunoSEQ assay was performed at survey level. Only in-frame clones appear in the TCRdb table, and some are missing; sequencing was by immunoSEQ multiplex PCR. Counted here are fewer than 45,000 clones, 90% to 95% occurring once; the ten biggest clones make up 2.7%. As concerns this clone: Its cognate antigen is unknown.

This TCR was sampled from a woman in her fifties or sixties with HIV. The sequences come from unsorted PBMCs, collected 3.7 years after starting antiretroviral therapy.

The CDR3 loop reads CASSLAQEYNSPLHF. CDR3 bases: TGTGCCAGCAGCTTGGCCCAGGAATATAATTCACCCCTCCACTTT. The chain employs TRBV5-6 and TRBJ1-6, with D uncertain. V was clipped by 0 bases and J by 4 bases, with 8 bases between them. The CDR3 sequence is 15 residues long. Germline lookup yields CDR1 SGHDT and CDR2 YYEEEE.